A selection of T cell receptor beta chains follows, all from one sample in a study of identical twins. MiXCR, applied by TCRdb to the 5' RACE reads, yields one record per CDR3 protein. The data show roughly 720,000 distinct CDR3 sequences, 15% to 20% seen once. The sample also formed part of further work on T cells expressing NK-cell markers.

Sequencing used PBMCs. The receptors were gathered from a woman younger than 35 in good health. Both conserved end residues are part of each CDR3. A D gene is named only where the DNA matches it firmly. A row's size may be missing; if present it is once, few, many or a size class.

TRBJ2-5	TRBV5-1	NA	NA	TGCGCCAGCAGCTTGGAAGAGGCGACTGTGACCCAGTACTTC	CASSLEEATVTQYF
TRBJ2-3	TRBV11-1	once	NA	TGTGCCAGCAGCGTCAGGGTACTGAGCACAGATACGCAGTATTTT	CASSVRVLSTDTQYF
TRBJ2-7	TRBV11-2	few	NA	TGTGCCAGCAGCAGTATTCGTAAGGCCTACGAGCAGTACTTC	CASSSIRKAYEQYF
TRBJ1-3	TRBV12-3/TRBV12-4	NA	TRBD1	TGTGCCAGCAGTGACAGGGGAAGGGGAGACACCATATATTTT	CASSDRGRGDTIYF
TRBJ2-2	TRBV25-1	few	NA	TGTGCCAGCAAGTCCGGGAAGTTTGACGGGGAGCTGTTTTTT	CASKSGKFDGELFF
TRBJ2-7	TRBV5-5	few	TRBD2	TGTGCCAGCACCGGGACTAGCGGTAAGCAGTACTTC	CASTGTSGKQYF
TRBJ2-1	TRBV27	NA	NA	TGTGCCAGCAGTTTATCGTTTGGCAGGGAGGCCGATGAGCAGTTCTTC	CASSLSFGREADEQFF
TRBJ2-7	TRBV2	once	NA	TGTGCCAGCAGTGAAACCGCAACCCTAATGAGCTCCTACGAGCAGTACTTC	CASSETATLMSSYEQYF
TRBJ2-3	TRBV20-1	NA	NA	TGCAGTGCTAATCTTGCGGATACGCAGTATTTT	CSANLADTQYF
TRBJ2-2	TRBV5-1	few	TRBD1	TGCGCCAGCAGCCTACGGACAGGGGCGAACACCGGGGAGCTGTTTTTT	CASSLRTGANTGELFF
TRBJ2-6	TRBV5-1	NA	NA	TGCGCCAGCAGCTTGAAGACTGGACACAACCTGTGGCCTGGGGCCAACGTCCTGACTTTC	CASSLKTGHNLWPGANVLTF
TRBJ1-5	TRBV6-1	few	NA	TGTGCCAGCAGGGGGGGCGGAGGGGTCCAGCCCCAGCATTTT	CASRGGGGVQPQHF
TRBJ2-6	TRBV2	NA	TRBD1	TGTGCCAGCAGTAACAGGGGCTCTGGGGCCAACGTCCTGACTTTC	CASSNRGSGANVLTF
TRBJ1-2	TRBV6-5	few	NA	TGTGCCAGCAGTTACTCGTTGGGCAGCAACTATGGCTACACCTTC	CASSYSLGSNYGYTF
TRBJ1-1	TRBV20-1	few	TRBD1	TGCAGTGCTAGTTTTTTCCCAGGGGGCATGAACACTGAAGCTTTCTTT	CSASFFPGGMNTEAFF
TRBJ2-7	TRBV7-8	NA	NA	TGTGCCAGCAACCGAGGCGGTCAGACCTACGAGCAGTACTTC	CASNRGGQTYEQYF
TRBJ2-5	TRBV10-3	few	NA	TGTGCCATCAGTTCTCAAGAGACCCAGTACTTC	CAISSQETQYF
TRBJ2-1	TRBV29-1	NA	NA	TGCAGCGTTGATGTGCCCTCGCCCCGCAATGAGCAGTTCTTC	CSVDVPSPRNEQFF
TRBJ2-5	TRBV12-3/TRBV12-4	NA	TRBD1	TGTGCCAGCAGTAACCGGGACAGGGGCCGGGAGACCCAGTACTTC	CASSNRDRGRETQYF
TRBJ1-1	TRBV12-3/TRBV12-4	few	TRBD1	TGTGCCAGCACTAAGGGACAGCCGGAGACTGAAGCTTTCTTT	CASTKGQPETEAFF
TRBJ1-2	TRBV6-2/TRBV6-3	NA	NA	TGTGCCAGCAGTTACTCGCCGGCAGCCTCTGGCTACACCTTC	CASSYSPAASGYTF
TRBJ2-3	TRBV9	few	NA	TGTGCCAGCAGCGTAGCTGGCGGCAGGGTCAGCACAGATACGCAGTATTTT	CASSVAGGRVSTDTQYF
TRBJ1-5	TRBV20-1	few	TRBD1	TGCAGTGCTAGAGAGGGGGGGACAGTCAGCAATCAGCCCCAGCATTTT	CSAREGGTVSNQPQHF
TRBJ2-3	TRBV4-3	NA	NA	TGCGCCAGCAGCCCCAGTCAGCCCAACCCAGAAGATACGCAGTATTTT	CASSPSQPNPEDTQYF
TRBJ2-6	TRBV20-1	NA	NA	TGCAGTGCAACGAGGGGGGGGGCCAACGTCCTGACTTTC	CSATRGGANVLTF
TRBJ1-1	TRBV11-2	NA	NA	TGTGCCAGCAGCTACATGCCCAGGGCGGACACTGAAGCTTTCTTT	CASSYMPRADTEAFF
TRBJ2-3	TRBV5-4	NA	NA	TGTGCCAGCAGCTTAGGGATGGGCACAGATACGCAGTATTTT	CASSLGMGTDTQYF
TRBJ2-2	TRBV6-1	many	NA	TGTGCCAGCAGTCCAAGATCAACTAGTGCATACACCGGGGAGCTGTTTTTT	CASSPRSTSAYTGELFF
TRBJ2-1	TRBV13	NA	TRBD2	TGTGCCAGCAGCCAACTGACTAGCCATGAGCAGTTCTTC	CASSQLTSHEQFF
TRBJ2-3	TRBV29-1	NA	NA	TGCAGCGTGCAAGTCAGGGGAACAGATACGCAGTATTTT	CSVQVRGTDTQYF
TRBJ1-1	TRBV27	NA	TRBD1	TGTGCCACCCATCCCAGGGGGCAGACTGAAGCTTTCTTT	CATHPRGQTEAFF
TRBJ2-2	TRBV12-3/TRBV12-4	few	NA	TGTGCCAGCAGCCCCTCCCGACTGGTCGCCGGGGAGCTGTTTTTT	CASSPSRLVAGELFF
TRBJ2-1	TRBV20-1	NA	NA	TGCAGTGCAATTATAAACAATGAGCAGTTCTTC	CSAIINNEQFF
TRBJ1-2	TRBV12-3/TRBV12-4	few	NA	TGTGCCAGCAGTTTTGGGCAGATGGAAAACTATGGCTACACCTTC	CASSFGQMENYGYTF
TRBJ2-7	TRBV12-3/TRBV12-4	NA	NA	TGTGCCAGCAGTTTGGGCAGCCGATCCTACGAGCAGTACTTC	CASSLGSRSYEQYF
TRBJ2-5	TRBV20-1	NA	NA	TGCAGTGCTAGAGAGATCCGGACAGAAGAGACCCAGTACTTC	CSAREIRTEETQYF
TRBJ2-7	TRBV27	many	NA	TGTGCCAGCAGTTTAAAACCACGACGGGAGCAGTACTTC	CASSLKPRREQYF
TRBJ1-1	TRBV20-1	few	NA	TGCAGTGCGACGATGGGGGGGCTAAACACTGAAGCTTTCTTT	CSATMGGLNTEAFF
TRBJ2-5	TRBV3-1	few	TRBD2	TGTGCCAGCAGACTATCGTCGGGACTAGCGGGGGGGCGGGAGACCCAGTACTTC	CASRLSSGLAGGRETQYF
TRBJ1-6	TRBV12-3/TRBV12-4	NA	NA	TGTGCCAGCAGTTTAGGGGTAGCCCATAATTCACCCCTCCACTTT	CASSLGVAHNSPLHF
TRBJ2-1	TRBV27	NA	NA	TGTGCCAGCAGTTTAGGTGTCGTACCCAATGAGCAGTTCTTC	CASSLGVVPNEQFF
TRBJ2-1	TRBV4-2	NA	TRBD2	TGTGCCAGCAGCCCAGAGTGGGGGGGGGGTGAGCAGTTCTTC	CASSPEWGGGEQFF